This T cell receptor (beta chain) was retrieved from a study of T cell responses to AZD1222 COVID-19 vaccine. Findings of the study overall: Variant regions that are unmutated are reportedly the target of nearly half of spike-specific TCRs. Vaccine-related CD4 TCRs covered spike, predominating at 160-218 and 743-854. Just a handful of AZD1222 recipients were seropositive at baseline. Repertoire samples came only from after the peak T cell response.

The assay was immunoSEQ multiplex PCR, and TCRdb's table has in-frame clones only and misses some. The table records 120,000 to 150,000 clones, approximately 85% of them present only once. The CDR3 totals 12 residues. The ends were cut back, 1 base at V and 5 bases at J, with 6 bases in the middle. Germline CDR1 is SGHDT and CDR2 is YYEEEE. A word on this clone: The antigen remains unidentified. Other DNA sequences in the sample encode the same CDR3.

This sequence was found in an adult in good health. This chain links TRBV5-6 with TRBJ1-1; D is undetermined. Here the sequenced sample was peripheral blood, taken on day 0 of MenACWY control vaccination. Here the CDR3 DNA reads TGTGCCAGCAGCTTGAGAGGGACTGAAGCTTTCTTT. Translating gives CASSLRGTEAFF.